This TCR beta chain was found in a study of shared T cell receptors in the human thymus. V trimming: 1 base; J trimming: 3 bases; junction bases outside the gene matches: 5. This CDR3 contains 15 residues. CDR1 SGHVS and CDR2 FQNEAQ come from the germline V gene. Profiling relied on immunoSEQ multiplex PCR, and the TCRdb table lists in-frame clones only, not all of them. In the table there are approximately 760,000 clones, over 75% of which are singletons. This sample was also put to use in a study of human thymus T cells. That study adds: Resected material from corrective heart surgery provided the thymus tissue analysed. Repertoires from thymus and blood appeared to show biased V and J gene usage.

The specimen sequenced was thymocytes. The genes are TRBV7-8 and TRBJ2-7; 8 bases align to TRBD2. This clonotype was sampled from a girl in the first two years of life with a congenital heart defect. CDR3 sequence reads: CASSLGTGGDYEQYF. The CDR3, as DNA: TGTGCCAGCAGCTTAGGAACGGGGGGGGACTACGAGCAGTACTTC.